These T cell receptor beta chains were read from a single sample in a study of cytomegalovirus exposure and HLA in healthy donors. Profiled with immunoSEQ multiplex PCR; TCRdb holds only in-frame clones, not every one. The sample contains more than 80,000 clones, over 60% of which appear only once. Material for sequencing was PBMCs. The receptors were sampled from a woman aged 45-60 years in good health and CMV-seropositive. CDR3s include the opening cysteine and the closing phenylalanine or tryptophan. Each record gives: D gene, J gene, clone size, V gene, CDR3 DNA, CDR3 protein. A D gene is named only where the DNA matches it firmly. Size is omitted from some rows. Given values are once, few, many or a class for expanded clones.

-	TRBJ2-7	-	TRBV29-1	TGCAGCGCCCACCTGTCGGGAAACGAGCAGTACTTC	CSAHLSGNEQYF
TRBD1	TRBJ2-7	few	TRBV6-6	TGTGCCAGCGAGGGGACAGGGGCTTCCTACGAGCAGTACTTC	CASEGTGASYEQYF
-	TRBJ2-5	-	TRBV9	TGTGCCAGCAGCGTAGCTGACAGTCAAGAGACCCAGTACTTC	CASSVADSQETQYF
-	TRBJ2-2	-	TRBV5-1	TGCGCCAGCAGCTACACGGGGGTCCTCACCCGGGAGCTGTTTTTT	CASSYTGVLTRELFF
TRBD1	TRBJ2-3	-	TRBV19	TGTGCCAGTAGTTTATGGACAGGGCCCCCAGATACGCAGTATTTT	CASSLWTGPPDTQYF
TRBD2	TRBJ2-7	-	TRBV2	TGTGCCAGCAGTGCCCTCGGGGGGGCATACGAGCAGTACTTC	CASSALGGAYEQYF
TRBD1	TRBJ1-5	-	TRBV6-5	TGTGCCACCCGGACAGGGGATAGCAATCAGCCCCAGCATTTT	CATRTGDSNQPQHF
-	TRBJ2-3	-	TRBV6-6	TGTGCCAGCAGTTATGGGGGGGCGGGTCCAGATACGCAGTATTTT	CASSYGGAGPDTQYF
TRBD2	TRBJ2-1	-	TRBV15	TGTGCCACCAGCCCCAGAGCGGGGGGGTATAATGAGCAGTTCTTC	CATSPRAGGYNEQFF
-	TRBJ1-4	-	TRBV27	TGTGCCAGCAGTTTAGATCACGGTATTGAAAAACTGTTTTTT	CASSLDHGIEKLFF
TRBD1	TRBJ1-1	-	TRBV7-9	TGTGCCAGCAGCGTCGGGACAGTCCCAGCCGAGAACACTGAAGCTTTCTTT	CASSVGTVPAENTEAFF
-	TRBJ2-7	-	TRBV7-9	TGTGCCAGCAGACCTGCTCGAGGGGGCTCCTACGAGCAGTACTTC	CASRPARGGSYEQYF
TRBD2	TRBJ2-5	-	TRBV5-1	TGCGCCAGCAGCCCAGGACTAGCGGGGGTACAAGAGACCCAGTACTTC	CASSPGLAGVQETQYF
TRBD1	TRBJ1-1	-	TRBV7-9	TGTGCCAGCAGCTTAGTCCCCGGACAGGCTGGGCCCGGTGAAGCTTTCTTT	CASSLVPGQAGPGEAFF
-	TRBJ1-4	-	TRBV30	TGTGCCTGGAACCGCCGGGGGGGGCGCGAAAAACTGTTTTTT	CAWNRRGGREKLFF
-	TRBJ2-7	-	TRBV28	TGTGCCAGCTCCTTCGGCGAGCAGTACTTC	CASSFGEQYF
TRBD1	TRBJ1-2	-	TRBV7-8	TGTGCCAGCAGCCTTACCGGGACAGGGATGTTCGGCTACACCTTC	CASSLTGTGMFGYTF
TRBD1	TRBJ1-4	few	TRBV4-1	TGCGCCAGCAGCCTCCAAGGGACAGGCGATGAAAAACTGTTTTTT	CASSLQGTGDEKLFF
-	TRBJ2-1	-	TRBV13	TGTGCCAGCAGCTTAGGTGTTATCCCGGGTGAGCAGTTCTTC	CASSLGVIPGEQFF
TRBD2	TRBJ2-2	few	TRBV5-1	TGCGCCAGCAGAGACGAGCGGGGAAGTCACCCCGGGGAGCTGTTTTTT	CASRDERGSHPGELFF
-	TRBJ2-1	-	TRBV10-3	TGTGCCATTTCGGGGGTAGCGACCAATGAGCAGTTCTTC	CAISGVATNEQFF
-	TRBJ1-1	-	TRBV18	TGTGCCAGCTCCCCACGGACTCCACGGGGGGACACTGAAGCTTTCTTT	CASSPRTPRGDTEAFF
-	TRBJ1-1	-	TRBV29-1	TGCAGCACCCGGGGAATGAACACTGAAGCTTTCTTT	CSTRGMNTEAFF
TRBD2	TRBJ2-5	-	TRBV5-1	TGCGCCAGCAGTCGTTCGACTAGCGGCCAAGAGACCCAGTACTTC	CASSRSTSGQETQYF
-	TRBJ1-5	-	TRBV6-1	TGTGCCAGCAACTACCTCAGGGATAGCAATCAGCCCCAGCATTTT	CASNYLRDSNQPQHF
-	TRBJ1-5	-	TRBV19	TGTGCCAGTAGTATGGCCGGCGGGGTTATTCAGCCCCAGCATTTT	CASSMAGGVIQPQHF
TRBD1	TRBJ2-7	once	TRBV7-9	TGTGCCAGCAGCTTAGCGTTGGGACAGGGCTACGAGCAGTACTTC	CASSLALGQGYEQYF
TRBD1	TRBJ2-7	-	TRBV7-6	TGTGCCAGCAGCTTAGACAGGGGATTCTACGAGCAGTACTTC	CASSLDRGFYEQYF
-	TRBJ2-2	-	TRBV14	TGTGCCAGCAGCCCCCGACAGTTATCCACCAACACCGGGGAGCTGTTTTTT	CASSPRQLSTNTGELFF
TRBD1	TRBJ1-4	-	TRBV30	TGTGCCTGGACCTACGGGACAGTTAATGAAAAACTGTTTTTT	CAWTYGTVNEKLFF
TRBD1	TRBJ1-4	-	TRBV5-1	TGCGCCAGCAGCTTGGGCCCTCAGGGGGCGTTTAATGAAAAACTGTTTTTT	CASSLGPQGAFNEKLFF
-	TRBJ1-1	-	TRBV28	TGTGCCAGCAGTTATCCTTCTACCACTGAAGCTTTCTTT	CASSYPSTTEAFF
-	TRBJ2-5	-	TRBV27	TGTGCCAGCAGTTTCCCCGGGGAGACCCAGTACTTC	CASSFPGETQYF
-	TRBJ1-2	few	TRBV7-9	TGTGCCAGCAGCTCCCCGGGGGGGTTTAGTCGAGGCTACACCTTC	CASSSPGGFSRGYTF
TRBD1	TRBJ1-5	-	TRBV7-9	TGTGCCAGCAGCAGGACAGGCAATAGCAATCAGCCCCAGCATTTT	CASSRTGNSNQPQHF
-	TRBJ1-3	-	TRBV7-2	TGTGCCAGCAGCTTACCCTCGAACACCATATATTTT	CASSLPSNTIYF
TRBD1	TRBJ1-5	-	TRBV28	TGTGCCAGCAGGGTTCCAGGGGGACCCTTGCATCAGCCCCAGCATTTT	CASRVPGGPLHQPQHF
-	TRBJ2-1	-	TRBV9	TGTGCCAGCAGCGGAGACTTCTACAATGAGCAGTTCTTC	CASSGDFYNEQFF
-	TRBJ2-7	few	TRBV7-2	TGTGCCAGCAGCTTAATGAGCTCCTACGAGCAGTACTTC	CASSLMSSYEQYF
-	TRBJ1-1	-	TRBV7-9	TGTGCCAGCAGCTTTCGGGGGAACACTGAAGCTTTCTTT	CASSFRGNTEAFF